This T cell receptor beta chain was found in a study of Graves' ophthalmopathy and Graves' hyperthyroidism. Amplification of TCR beta CDR3 regions used RNA transcripts. Second-round multiplex PCR came after a first-round RT-PCR that employed HTBI primers. TCRdb re-analysed the multiplex PCR reads in MiXCR, keeping a single row per CDR3 protein. This sample has a few hundred thousand distinct CDR3 sequences, with more than 20% found just once. This CDR3 contains 16 residues. Deletions cut 1 base from V and 6 bases from J, with 16 bases between. CDR1 and CDR2 (germline): MGHRA, YSYEKL. The table lists this clonotype with a few counts.

The TCR was taken from a woman between 18 and 29 years old with stable Graves' hyperthyroidism. Sequenced input: peripheral blood. The genes are TRBV4-1 and TRBJ1-5; D might be TRBD1 (6 bases). The CDR3 DNA follows: TGCGCCAGCAGCCAAGTGATGGGGGGGGGCGGTCAGCCCCAGCATTTT. Translated: CASSQVMGGGGQPQHF.